These 6 T cell receptor beta chains originate from one sample sequenced in a study of regulatory T cells in long-lasting Graves disease. Time point meaning: newly diagnosed GD, antithyroid drugs for less than 3 months. There was RNA extracted from PBMCs, and the TCR library was made from it. Arm-PCR of CDR3 regions with iRepertoire HTBI primers generated TCR beta libraries. In TCRdb, the multiplex PCR reads were re-called with MiXCR into one record per CDR3 protein. The table records 320,000 or so distinct CDR3 sequences, roughly 18% of them present only once. The input for sequencing was peripheral blood mononuclear cells (PBMCs), taken at new diagnosis, from a patient treated with antithyroid drugs. The receptors stem from a female donor with Graves disease.

This clonotype was recorded many times. This chain joins TRBV11-2 and TRBJ2-2, with 7 bases that match TRBD2. The germline CDR1 and CDR2 sequences are SGHAT and FQNNGV. V lost 6 bases, J lost 1 base, and 11 bases stayed unmatched. The CDR3 covers 17 residues. The DNA for the CDR3 is TGTGCCAGCAGACGGCCTGGGACTACAAGGAACACCGGGGAGCTGTTTTTT. Residues: CASRRPGTTRNTGELFF.

This clonotype was found many times. The chain recombines TRBV24-1 with TRBJ1-1, with no clear D. Trimming removed 7 bases at V and 0 bases at J, with 5 bases between. Germline lookup yields CDR1 KGHDR and CDR2 SFDVKD. CDR3 length: 12 amino acids. Here the CDR3 DNA reads TGTGCCACCAGGGGTTTGAACACTGAAGCTTTCTTT. Protein product: CATRGLNTEAFF.

This clonotype was seen repeatedly, ten times or more. V is TRBV20-1 and J is TRBJ2-2; 7 positions match TRBD2. CDR1 is DFQATT and CDR2 is SNEGSKA in the germline V gene (reference sequence). V trimming: 7 bases; J trimming: 1 base; junction bases outside the gene matches: 9. CDR3 length: 15 amino acids. As DNA, the CDR3 is TGCAGTGTATCTGGGAGGGGTGGGAACACCGGGGAGCTGTTTTTT. Protein sequence: CSVSGRGGNTGELFF.

As to this clonotype: A read error may explain this, as a much larger clone is one base away. The chain recombines TRBV6-2 or TRBV6-3 with TRBJ1-2; 8 bases map to TRBD1. The CDR3 contains 16 residues. The germline CDR1 and CDR2 sequences are MNHEY and SVGEGT. The CDR3 loop is CASGYQMDRDHYGYTF. CDR3 DNA sequence: TGTGCCAGCGGTTACCAAATGGACAGGGACCACTATGGCTACACCTTC.

Ten or more counts support this clonotype. The chain links TRBV2 to TRBJ1-5; TRBD1 might be the D (5 bases). Trimming stripped 1 base from V and 6 bases from J, with 10 bases between. The germline CDR1 and CDR2 sequences are SNHLY and FYNNEI. The CDR3 covers 14 residues. The chain's CDR3 is CASSEVWGSQPQHF. In DNA, the CDR3 is TGTGCCAGCAGTGAAGTTTGGGGGTCTCAGCCCCAGCATTTT.

Worth noting for this clonotype: An end of the junction differs from the germline gene, which may be a read error. The genes are TRBV12-3 or TRBV12-4 and TRBJ1-1, with D uncertain. The CDR3 is 15 amino acids. The CDR3, as DNA: TGTGCCAGCACTCTCGACGCGTCCCGGAACACCGAAGCTCTCTTT. Translating it yields CASTLDASRNTEALF.